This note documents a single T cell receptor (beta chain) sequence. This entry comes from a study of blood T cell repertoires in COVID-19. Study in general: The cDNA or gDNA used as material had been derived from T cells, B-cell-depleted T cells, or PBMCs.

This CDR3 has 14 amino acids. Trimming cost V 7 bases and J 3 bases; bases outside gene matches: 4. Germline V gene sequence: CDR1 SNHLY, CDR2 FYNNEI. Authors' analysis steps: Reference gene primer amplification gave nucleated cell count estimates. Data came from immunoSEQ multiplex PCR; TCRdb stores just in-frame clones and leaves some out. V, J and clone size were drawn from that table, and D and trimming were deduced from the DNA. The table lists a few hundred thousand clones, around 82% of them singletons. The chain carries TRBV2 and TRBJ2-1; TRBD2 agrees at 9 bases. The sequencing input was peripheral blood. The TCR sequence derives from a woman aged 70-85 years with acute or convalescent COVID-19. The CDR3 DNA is TGTGCCAGCAAGCAGACTAGCGGCTACAATGAGCAGTTCTTC. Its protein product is CASKQTSGYNEQFF.